This TCR beta chain was recorded in a study of CD8 T cells in Susac syndrome. Sequencing of TCR beta covered CD8+ and CD4+ T cells obtained from blood. With random hexamers, reverse transcription was performed on about 0.5 to 1 ug of RNA. TCRdb fed the immunoSEQ multiplex PCR reads into MiXCR, producing one record per CDR3 protein. Altogether 180,000 or so distinct CDR3 sequences are present, 90% to 95% being singletons, with the ten largest covering around 0.085%. Germline values: CDR1 SGDLS, CDR2 YYNGEE. The CDR3 runs to 14 residues. The V segment lost 6 bases and the J segment 1 base; nucleotides outside the gene matches: 6.

This receptor was identified in a human donor with multiple sclerosis. This chain connects TRBV9 to TRBJ1-1; TRBD1 agrees at 7 bases. The sample was CD4+ T cells from PBMCs. The CDR3 spells CASTRQGSNTEAFF. CDR3 DNA sequence: TGTGCCAGCACCAGACAGGGTTCGAACACTGAAGCTTTCTTT.